What follows are 2 T cell receptor beta chains derived from one specimen sequenced in a study of T cell responses to AZD1222 COVID-19 vaccine. The protocol was immunoSEQ multiplex PCR, while the TCRdb copy is restricted to in-frame clones and leaves out a portion. The table lists roughly 150,000 clones, roughly 87% of them singletons. Sequences were derived from peripheral blood, sampled 28 days after the second AZD1222 dose. Source of these receptors: an adult who received the AZD1222 COVID-19 vaccine.

The rearrangement uses TRBV7-2 and TRBJ2-2; D gene uncertain. This CDR3 has 14 residues. Between the trimmed V and J ends, which lost 1 base and 3 bases, there was a span of 6 bases. Germline V CDR1 and CDR2: SGHTA, FQGNSA. The CDR3 DNA reads as TGTGCCAGCAGCTTAGATCTGTACACCGGGGAGCTGTTTTTT. Translated: CASSLDLYTGELFF. Drawing the rest from reference TRBV7-2 and TRBJ2-2, the complete variable domain is GAGVSQSPSNKVTEKGKDVELRCDPISGHTALYWYRQSLGQGLEFLIYFQGNSAPDKSGLPSDRFSAERTGGSVSTLTIQRTQQEDSAVYLCASSLDLYTGELFFGEGSRLTVL.

Concerning this clone itself: The junction and the germline gene differ at one end; a read error may be behind it. The rearrangement joins TRBV19 to TRBJ1-5; tentative D call: TRBD1 (5 bases). The CDR3 loop spans 15 amino acids. The germline gives CDR1 LNHDA, CDR2 SQIVND (reference sequence). CDR3 in amino acids: CASSIDLMAGGLMDF. DNA of the CDR3: TGTGCCAGTAGTATAGACCTTATGGCGGGGGGTTTGATGGATTTT.